This T cell receptor (beta chain) was identified during a study of cytomegalovirus exposure and HLA in healthy donors. A note on this clone: Antigen specificity is unknown.

The study, taken as a whole, reports: A prior analysis recorded that most TCR beta V segments were productive about 87% or about 30% of the time. Analysis performed later found 16,951 TCR beta sequences associated with HLA alleles at 0.05 false discovery rate. A later analysis linked a missense variant in DCLRE1C to the trimming of TCR beta V and J genes.

Both 60 Vbeta primers and 13 Jbeta primers went into the PCR. The table came from immunoSEQ multiplex PCR; TCRdb's copy has only in-frame clones and leaves some out. The sample records about 160,000 clones, around 75% being singletons. Germline V gives CDR1 MNHEY, CDR2 SMNVEV (reference sequence). This CDR3 comprises 17 residues. With 5 bases clipped from V and 0 bases from J, the junction kept 10 bases outside the gene matches. The chain is built from TRBV27 and TRBJ1-2; TRBD1 agrees at 9 bases. The TCR sequence derives from a human donor in good health. The sequencing sample was made of PBMCs. The CDR3 DNA reads TGTGCCAGCAGTCCTACCGGGACAGGGTTTTCTAACTATGGCTACACCTTC. Residues: CASSPTGTGFSNYGYTF.